The TCR beta chain described here comes from a study of metastatic and nonmetastatic thyroid tumors. Study background: Both malignant and benign thyroid patients supplied peripheral blood and tumor or nodule tissue samples, across which the repertoires of these patients were then compared.

No treatment of any kind had been given to any patient before thyroid surgery. CDR1 is GTSNPN, CDR2 SVGIG, per germline (reference sequence). The CDR3 consists of 11 residues. With 4 bases removed from V and 0 bases from J, the gap between germline ends came to 3 bases. This clone was counted at least ten times. The antigen is unknown. Whole-study findings and limits: Within blood and tumor, benign nodules reportedly had significantly lower TCR beta diversity than malignant thyroid tumors did.

How the authors handled the data: Construction of a distant-metastasis classifier for papillary thyroid cancer relied on CDR3 differences across clinicopathological groups. MiXCR was used by TCRdb to re-call the PCR reads. TCRdb's processing, not the authors' own work, is the source of the V and J calls. The sample gives 13,000 to 15,000 clones, about 12% of which show up once; roughly 14% is in the top ten. This TCR came from a female donor with papillary thyroid cancer or a benign thyroid nodule (not recorded which). Some clones in this sample may be carry-over from other donors' samples. The material sequenced was blood. The chain employs TRBV30 and TRBJ1-1; D gene uncertain. CDR3 residues: CAWKMNTEAFF. The CDR3 bases are TGTGCCTGGAAAATGAACACTGAAGCTTTCTTT.